This section outlines one TCR beta chain sequence together with its context. In the original workflow: Amplification with reference gene primers provided the estimates of nucleated cell counts. Repertoires were generated with immunoSEQ multiplex PCR, while TCRdb's copy carries only in-frame clones and drops some. Clone size and the V and J calls come from that table; the DNA yielded D and trimming. This sample carries around 150,000 clones, 87% of them seen once, and the ten largest clones take around 4%. The data stem from a study of blood T cell repertoires in COVID-19. Study summary: In each case, the material was cDNA or gDNA derived from T cells, B-cell-depleted T cells, or PBMCs.

CDR3 size: 14 residues. CDR1 is MNHEY, CDR2 SVGAGI, per germline. Trimming removed 6 bases at V and 7 bases at J, with 18 bases between. The sample consisted of peripheral blood. This clonotype was obtained from a woman in her sixties or seventies with active or convalescent COVID-19. The chain employs TRBV6-5 and TRBJ1-2, with a possible D match to TRBD1 (6 bases). The CDR3 loop is CASSQLGTGSGYTF. CDR3 coding DNA: TGTGCCAGCAGCCAATTGGGCACAGGGAGTGGCTACACCTTC.